The 11 T cell receptor beta chains reported below all come from one sample, sequenced in a study of immune reconstitution after stem cell transplant in scleroderma. TCRdb redid the calling of the RT-PCR reads with MiXCR, one entry per CDR3 protein. The sample includes more than 3,000 distinct CDR3 sequences, around 8.3% of them seen just once. Collection took place before or after autologous hematopoietic stem cell transplantation (not recorded which). The receptors stem from a female donor with systemic sclerosis.

In its sample, this clonotype ranks as medium-sized. The chain links TRBV20-1 to TRBJ1-6; D remains unclear. Trimming took off 0 bases at V and 10 bases at J, with 7 bases between the two ends. Germline-derived CDR1 and CDR2 are DFQATT and SNEGSKA (reference sequence). The CDR3 runs to 12 residues. CDR3 protein: CSARENTSPLHF. CDR3 bases: TGCAGTGCTAGAGAAAACACGTCACCCCTCCACTTT.

The rearrangement links TRBV10-3 to TRBJ1-1; TRBD1 agrees at 8 bases. This CDR3 comprises 12 residues. CDR1 is ENHRY, CDR2 SYGVKD, per germline. V gave up 7 bases and J gave up 3 bases; unmatched junction bases: 1. CDR3 sequence (DNA): TGTGCCATCAACAGGGGGGACACTGAAGCTTTCTTT. Residues: CAINRGDTEAFF.

This clonotype is medium-sized. The chain is built from TRBV5-1 and TRBJ1-6; 8 bases align to TRBD1. Losses at the gene ends were 3 bases for V and 5 bases for J; bases not matched to a gene: 4. The CDR3 covers 15 residues. Germline V gene lookup returns CDR1 SGHRS and CDR2 YFSETQ. The CDR3: CASSSQGADNSPLHF. Here the CDR3 DNA reads TGCGCCAGCAGCTCCCAGGGGGCGGATAATTCACCCCTCCACTTT.

This chain connects TRBV7-6 to TRBJ2-6, with no clear D. Germline V lookup: CDR1 SGHVS, CDR2 FNYEAQ. This CDR3 is built from 16 residues. Trimming pared 6 bases from V and 1 base from J, leaving 13 bases between. CDR3 in DNA: TGTGCCAGCAGTTCTCCTTATGGTTCTGGGGCCAACGTCCTGACTTTC. Protein sequence: CASSSPYGSGANVLTF.

This clonotype is classed as medium-sized. The chain has TRBV20-1 and TRBJ1-2; a possible D gene is TRBD1 (6 bases). In germline, CDR1 is DFQATT, CDR2 SNEGSKA (reference sequence). The CDR3 runs 16 residues. V lost 5 bases and J lost 2, with 21 bases in between. CDR3 sequence reads: CSAAPGTLKENYGYTF. CDR3 nucleotides: TGCAGTGCTGCCCCCGGGACACTGAAAGAAAACTATGGCTACACCTTC.

This clonotype is classed as medium-sized (0.01 to 0.1%). The rearrangement joins TRBV29-1 to TRBJ1-5; 7 bases match TRBD1. Germline V gene data show CDR1 as SQVTM and CDR2 as ANQGSEA. The junction had 4 bases not matched to a gene; V was cut back by 6 bases and J by 2 bases. The CDR3 sequence is 13 residues long. CDR3 in amino acids: CSVRDSRNQPQHF. DNA of the CDR3: TGCAGCGTCAGGGACAGTCGCAATCAGCCCCAGCATTTT.

This clonotype ranks as medium-sized (0.01 to 0.1%). The rearrangement uses TRBV29-1 and TRBJ1-4; D is perhaps TRBD1 (5 bases). V was clipped by 7 bases and J by 0 bases, with 9 bases between them. The CDR3 runs to 13 residues. Germline values: CDR1 SQVTM, CDR2 ANQGSEA. The CDR3 sequence is CSGGEPTNEKLFF. CDR3 nucleotides: TGCAGCGGGGGGGAGCCAACTAATGAAAAACTGTTTTTT.

This clonotype is termed medium-sized. The chain recombines TRBV5-1 with TRBJ2-1; maybe TRBD1 (5 bases). The CDR3 spans 14 residues. Germline V gene data show CDR1 as SGHRS and CDR2 as YFSETQ. V lost 0 bases and J 7 bases, leaving 11 bases between the germline ends. CDR3 sequence: CASSLGQGQNEQFF. CDR3 in DNA: TGCGCCAGCAGCTTGGGTCAGGGCCAAAATGAGCAGTTCTTC. Full variable domain (rest looked up from reference TRBV5-1 and TRBJ2-1): KAGVTQTPRYLIKTRGQQVTLSCSPISGHRSVSWYQQTPGQGLQFLFEYFSETQRNKGNFPGRFSGRQFSNSRSEMNVSTLELGDSALYLCASSLGQGQNEQFFGPGTRLTVL.

This clonotype rates as medium-sized (0.01 to 0.1%). The chain uses TRBV6-1 and TRBJ2-3, with D tentatively TRBD1 (8 bases). The germline V gene encodes CDR1 MNHNS and CDR2 SASEGT. This CDR3 has 17 amino acids. V dropped 7 bases and J dropped 0 bases, with 20 bases sitting between them. As DNA, the CDR3 is TGTGCCAGCACCTACAGGGGGGGGCTTACCAGCACAGATACGCAGTATTTT. It specifies CASTYRGGLTSTDTQYF.

This clonotype was observed a few times. The rearrangement uses TRBV5-6 and TRBJ2-5, with 8 bases that match TRBD2. Germline values: CDR1 SGHDT, CDR2 YYEEEE. The J segment lost 1 base and the V segment lost 3 bases, leaving 5 bases of the junction unmatched. The CDR3 consists of 15 residues. The CDR3 sequence: CASSSIAGFQETQYF. The CDR3 region has the DNA TGTGCCAGCAGCTCTATAGCGGGATTCCAAGAGACCCAGTACTTC.

This clonotype qualifies as medium-sized. This chain uses TRBV5-1 with TRBJ1-6, with D tentatively TRBD1 (5 bases). Trimming cost V 6 bases and J 8 bases, with 18 bases left between them. This CDR3 is 15 amino acids long. Germline values: CDR1 SGHRS, CDR2 YFSETQ. CDR3 coding DNA: TGCGCCAGCACCCCAGACGGGGGGTTTGATTCACCCCTCCACTTT. Protein sequence: CASTPDGGFDSPLHF.